This entry lists 20 T cell receptor beta chains sequenced from one sample in a study of T cell repertoires in cytomegalovirus infection. Using its own MiXCR run on the reads, TCRdb lists one record per CDR3 protein. The repertoire holds roughly 180,000 distinct CDR3 sequences, with 17% as singletons. The sequenced sample was CD8+ T cells from PBMCs. The receptor set was obtained from a human donor in good health (CMV status not recorded). Some clones in this sample may be carry-over from other donors' samples.

This chain uses TRBV2 with TRBJ2-7; D tentatively reads TRBD1 or TRBD2 (5 bases each). Germline CDR1 and CDR2: SNHLY and FYNNEI. Trimming left V 6 bases short and J 3 bases short, with 21 bases between. CDR3 size: 16 residues. The CDR3 nucleotides read TGTGCCAGCAGGGATGGGACCTCCTCTTTTAGCTACGAGCAGTACTTC. It translates to CASRDGTSSFSYEQYF.

The chain uses TRBV7-9 and TRBJ2-3; TRBD1 or TRBD2 may be the D gene (6 bases each). The ends were cut back, 4 bases at V and 0 bases at J, with 17 bases in the middle. Germline CDR1 reads SEHNR; CDR2 reads FQNEAQ (reference sequence). The CDR3 runs 17 residues. Here the CDR3 DNA reads TGTGCCAGCAGCTCAAGGAGGGGGGCGGGGAGCACAGATACGCAGTATTTT. Translation: CASSSRRGAGSTDTQYF.

The chain links TRBV20-1 to TRBJ2-7; tentative D call: TRBD2 (6 bases). Trimming removed 0 bases from V and 3 bases from J, with 12 bases in between. The germline CDR1 and CDR2 sequences are DFQATT and SNEGSKA (reference sequence). This CDR3 is built from 14 residues. CDR3 DNA: TGCAGTGCTAGAGATGCGGGACTGATCTACGAGCAGTACTTC. It yields the protein CSARDAGLIYEQYF.

The chain is built from TRBV6-2 or TRBV6-3 and TRBJ2-1, with TRBD1 as a possible D gene (6 bases). CDR1 MNHEY and CDR2 SVGEGT come from the germline V gene. V lost 5 bases to trimming and J lost 2 bases, with 13 bases between them. The CDR3 is 15 residues long. CDR3 in amino acids: CASSNPSGAYNEQFF. CDR3 nucleotide sequence: TGTGCCAGCAGTAACCCATCAGGGGCCTACAATGAGCAGTTCTTC.

This clonotype was counted many times. The V and J genes are TRBV28 and TRBJ1-1, with TRBD1 matching over 9 bases. Trimming cost V 5 bases and J 10 bases; bases outside gene matches: 14. Germline CDR1 is MDHEN and CDR2 is SYDVKM. This CDR3 comprises 15 residues. The CDR3 DNA is TGTGCCAGCAGTCTAGGACAGGGGTATAGGATGGGAGCTTTCTTT. Protein: CASSLGQGYRMGAFF.

This chain joins TRBV10-3 and TRBJ2-7; TRBD1 matches at 7 bases. The CDR3 is 14 amino acids. CDR1 is ENHRY, CDR2 SYGVKD, per germline. V shed 8 bases, J shed 0 bases, and the junction held 7 bases outside the gene matches. DNA of the CDR3: TGTGCCATCGACGACAGGGAGAGCTCCTACGAGCAGTACTTC. Translating it yields CAIDDRESSYEQYF.

This clonotype was detected a few times. V usage is TRBV6-6 and J usage is TRBJ1-1, with D maybe TRBD1 (5 bases). The CDR3 consists of 14 residues. In germline, CDR1 is MNHNY, CDR2 SVGAGI (reference sequence). The ends were cut back, 7 bases at V and 5 bases at J, with 17 bases in the middle. The CDR3 region has the DNA TGTGCCAGCACCCCCTGGGAGGGACGTACTGAAGCTTTCTTT. Protein product: CASTPWEGRTEAFF.

This clonotype appeared a few times. The chain is built from TRBV7-2 and TRBJ2-3; TRBD1 matches 10 bases. Trimming at V came to 5 bases and at J to 5 bases, leaving 10 bases not matched to a gene. The V gene's germline CDR1 is SGHTA and CDR2 FQGNSA. The CDR3 is 16 amino acids. The CDR3, as DNA: TGTGCCAGCAGCCAACAGGACAGGGGGTGGTTAGATACGCAGTATTTT. Protein: CASSQQDRGWLDTQYF.

The sample holds a few counts of this clonotype. This chain connects TRBV6-1 to TRBJ2-7; 7 bases align to TRBD1. Trimming took 6 bases from V and 0 from J; bases not matched to a gene: 5. CDR1 MNHNS and CDR2 SASEGT come from the germline V gene. This CDR3 is built from 14 residues. The CDR3 here is CASSPGTVSYEQYF. The CDR3, as DNA: TGTGCCAGCAGCCCCGGGACAGTCTCCTACGAGCAGTACTTC.

This clonotype was detected only a few times. The chain joins TRBV7-9 to TRBJ1-1; TRBD1 agrees at 8 bases. J gave up 3 bases and V 4 bases, and 7 bases lay outside the gene matches. Germline CDR1 and CDR2: SEHNR and FQNEAQ (reference sequence). CDR3 length equals 15 residues. In DNA form, the CDR3 reads TGTGCCAGCAGCTCGAAACAGGGGGAGGACACTGAAGCTTTCTTT. Protein: CASSSKQGEDTEAFF.

The chain is built from TRBV7-2 and TRBJ1-2; D might be TRBD1 (6 bases). The germline V and J ends were trimmed by 4 bases and 0 bases, with 24 bases remaining between them. Germline V gives CDR1 SGHTA, CDR2 FQGNSA. CDR3 length: 19 residues. The CDR3 sequence: CASSSLVKFGQRSNYGYTF. CDR3 in DNA: TGTGCCAGCAGCTCCTTAGTAAAATTCGGACAGAGATCTAACTATGGCTACACCTTC.

The chain is built from TRBV20-1 and TRBJ1-1; a weak D match, TRBD1 (6 bases). The germline V gene encodes CDR1 DFQATT and CDR2 SNEGSKA (reference sequence). V lost 5 bases to trimming and J lost 0 bases, with 13 bases between them. The CDR3 totals 14 residues. The CDR3 protein is CSARRTVMNTEAFF. The CDR3 nucleotides are TGCAGTGCTCGAAGGACAGTCATGAACACTGAAGCTTTCTTT.

The chain combines TRBV7-2 with TRBJ2-7; 14 bases line up with TRBD2. Per the germline V gene, CDR1 is SGHTA and CDR2 is FQGNSA. CDR3 length: 14 amino acids. The junction had 5 bases not matched to a gene; V was cut back by 6 bases and J by 7 bases. The CDR3 sequence: CASSVTSGGDEQYF. The CDR3 DNA sequence: TGTGCCAGCAGTGTGACTAGCGGGGGGGATGAGCAGTACTTC.

This clonotype occurred many times. This chain connects TRBV7-2 to TRBJ1-2; D unresolved. This CDR3 is 14 amino acids long. With 5 bases removed from V and 3 bases from J, the gap between germline ends came to 13 bases. Germline CDR1 SGHTA, CDR2 FQGNSA. CDR3 sequence reads: CASSPTTSHYGYTF. The CDR3 DNA sequence: TGTGCCAGCAGCCCTACGACTTCTCACTATGGCTACACCTTC.

The chain is built from TRBV6-2 or TRBV6-3 and TRBJ1-2; 9 bases map to TRBD1. Germline V gene lookup returns CDR1 MNHEY and CDR2 SVGEGT. The V segment lost 5 bases and the J segment 4 bases; nucleotides outside the gene matches: 5. This CDR3 contains 14 residues. Here the CDR3 DNA reads TGTGCCAGCAGTCCCGGGACAGGGATCTATGGCTACACCTTC. This encodes CASSPGTGIYGYTF.

This clonotype was seen a few times. CDR3: CASRDRLAQFF. DNA for the CDR3: TGTGCCAGCAGAGACAGGTTGGCGCAGTTCTTC. The gene calls are TRBV2 and TRBJ2-1; D might be TRBD1 (6 bases). CDR1 is SNHLY and CDR2 is FYNNEI in the germline V gene. V lost 6 bases, J lost 12 bases, and 12 bases lay in between. The CDR3 is made up of 11 amino acids.

The chain carries TRBV6-2 or TRBV6-3 and TRBJ2-7; 7 bases are a match to TRBD2. Germline CDR1 and CDR2: MNHEY and SVGEGT. V trimming: 6 bases; J trimming: 1 base; junction bases outside the gene matches: 9. This CDR3 is built from 15 residues. The chain's CDR3 is CASSRSRGRSYEQYF. The CDR3 nucleotides read TGTGCCAGCAGCCGTTCGCGGGGGAGGTCCTACGAGCAGTACTTC.

The V gene is TRBV7-9, the J gene TRBJ2-1, with 8 bases identical to TRBD2. After removal of 2 bases from V and 5 bases from J, the junction contained 2 bases not matched to a gene. Germline V gene sequence: CDR1 SEHNR, CDR2 FQNEAQ (reference sequence). CDR3 length: 14 residues. The CDR3 DNA reads as TGTGCCAGCAGCTTAACAGCGGGGGACAATGAGCAGTTCTTC. Protein sequence: CASSLTAGDNEQFF. The variable domain in full, completed from reference TRBV7-9 and TRBJ2-1, reads DTGVSQNPRHKITKRGQNVTFRCDPISEHNRLYWYRQTLGQGPEFLTYFQNEAQLEKSRLLSDRFSAERPKGSFSTLEIQRTEQGDSAMYLCASSLTAGDNEQFFGPGTRLTVL.

In its sample, this clonotype ranks as medium-sized. The chain joins TRBV7-8 to TRBJ1-2; tentatively, D is TRBD1 (6 bases). Per the germline V gene, CDR1 is SGHVS and CDR2 is FQNEAQ. V was shortened by 3 bases and J by 4 bases, with 9 bases between the two germline ends. The CDR3 length is 13 residues. The CDR3 coding sequence is TGTGCCAGCAGCTTGGGACAACCCTATGGCTACACCTTC. Its protein is CASSLGQPYGYTF.

The table lists this clonotype with a few counts. This CDR3 is CASSYDTRSYEQYF. The CDR3 region has the DNA TGTGCCAGCAGTTATGACACCCGCTCCTACGAGCAGTACTTC. The genes are TRBV6-2 or TRBV6-3 and TRBJ2-7; D gene ambiguous. The CDR3 spans 14 residues. The V and J ends lost 3 bases and 0 bases respectively, with 9 bases between them. The germline V gene encodes CDR1 MNHEY and CDR2 SVGEGT.